This T cell receptor (beta chain) is from a study of shared clonotypes between healthy human individuals (dated by TCRdb to the early 2020s). In the study overall: The cohort comprised a couple of women and a few men aged 18 to 49 years. For each donor, CD4 naive and CD4 memory were each run on three plates, CD8 naive on two plates, and CD8 memory on one plate. Blood TCR repertoires of five healthy adults were deeply sequenced to estimate repertoire size and the extent of clonotype sharing between individuals. To increase sequencing depth and limit assay-specific biases, TCR repertoire library preparation and sequencing were carried out by different laboratories using diverse techniques. Each donor's leukapheresis produced roughly between about 0.9 and 9.5 billion PBMCs. What the study reported, not specific to this receptor: Roughly 5.2% of naive CD4, 3.5% of naive CD8, about 2.1% of memory CD4, and 0.35% to 0.4% of memory CD8 clonotypes were shared across several donors. Clonotypes shared by all four sorted-subset donors showed higher generation probabilities than non-shared clonotypes. Even with the large sequencing depth, rarefaction of the sorted-subset datasets indicated that sequencing was incomplete. Estimated clonotype richness was generally larger for naive than for memory subsets. The genetic and exposure-history diversity represented was limited by the small number of donors. Pairwise subsampling indicated that sequencing depth was expected to affect the degree of clonotype sharing among donors. Only blood was sampled, and tissue TCR repertoires likely differ from those in blood.

In the case of this clone: Its antigen is unknown. No qualities accompany the bases; no much larger clone lies one base away.

Donors were healthy HIV-negative adults with no recently reported acute infections or vaccinations. All donors were Caucasian adults living in Nashville, Tennessee, USA. CD4+ T cells were enriched by magnetic negative selection, after which naive cells were positively selected on CD45RA and the negative fraction was taken as the memory subset. After blood collection by leukapheresis, PBMCs were isolated using Ficoll-Histopaque density gradient centrifugation and then cryopreserved in the vapor phase of liquid nitrogen. Purity and quantity of every magnetically sorted T cell population were checked by analytical flow cytometry. Each sorted fraction had its genomic DNA isolated and then quantified by UV absorbance on a Nanodrop 2000c. TCR CDR3 regions were amplified from genomic DNA by multiplex PCR using the deep immunoSEQ assay. Genomic DNA extracted from each cell subset was distributed evenly over all wells of several immunoSEQ 96-well plates, and each plate served as one replicate. Each replicate PCR for sorted subsets received about 220 ng genomic DNA, equal to roughly 33,000 T cell genomes. Purified libraries were measured with a Qubit 3.0 fluorometer, size-checked on a Bioanalyzer 2100, and measured again with the KAPA Library Quantification kit. Every immunoSEQ 96-well plate was sequenced on a dedicated single-read 150-cycle Illumina NextSeq 550 flow cell. Regarding the original processing steps: Because the immunoSEQ output held only junctional sequences and lacked quality scores, the filtering could not match the filtering applied to full-length reads. Sequences were annotated with PyIR, a Python wrapper for IgBLAST v1.9, using IMGT germline references to assign V/J genes and CDR3. Any read was removed if the V/J assignment was weak (E-value above 1e-6), the CDR3 was missing, or the read contained stop codons, out-of-frame junctions, or ambiguous translated residues. V3J clonotypes were defined as sequences sharing an identical inferred V gene, J gene, and CDR3 amino acid sequence. To compute the percentage overlap between repertoires, the number of shared unique clonotypes was divided by the size of the smaller repertoire. Three approaches were used to assess repertoire richness: RTK rarefaction, the Chao1 estimator, and Recon v2.1 estimates of unobserved clonotypes. OLGA was used to compute generation probabilities for all TCRbeta clonotypes that the gDNA method yielded from a handful of donors. TCRdb mirrors the immuneACCESS table, restricted to in-frame sequences. Some clones are absent from its copies; in checked studies, under half trace to an unresolved V gene, and the reason for the others is unknown. The DNA was the basis for D and trimming; V, J and clone size are from that table. Within this sample are 1,500,000 or so clones, with around 95% of them counted one time only. Over 1% of the sample is in the top ten clones.

Unmatched junction bases come to 8, with V trimmed by 5 bases and J by 8 bases. CDR1 SGHNT and CDR2 YENEEA are derived from the germline V gene. From the cysteine through the phenylalanine, the CDR3 covers 14 amino acids. The kept DNA is CDR3 alone, 42 bases in frame from the first base. Sequencing used naive CD4+ T cells sorted from blood. The cell subset or site label, as the study defines it: CD45RA+ positively selected. This TCR was sampled from a man aged 25 to 40 in good health. The receptor chain draws on TRBV11-3 and TRBJ2-1, and TRBD2 matches 8 of the central bases. The CDR3 protein sequence reads: CASSDTGTRDEQFF. The DNA sequence reads TGTGCCAGCAGCGACACTGGGACTAGAGATGAGCAGTTCTTC.